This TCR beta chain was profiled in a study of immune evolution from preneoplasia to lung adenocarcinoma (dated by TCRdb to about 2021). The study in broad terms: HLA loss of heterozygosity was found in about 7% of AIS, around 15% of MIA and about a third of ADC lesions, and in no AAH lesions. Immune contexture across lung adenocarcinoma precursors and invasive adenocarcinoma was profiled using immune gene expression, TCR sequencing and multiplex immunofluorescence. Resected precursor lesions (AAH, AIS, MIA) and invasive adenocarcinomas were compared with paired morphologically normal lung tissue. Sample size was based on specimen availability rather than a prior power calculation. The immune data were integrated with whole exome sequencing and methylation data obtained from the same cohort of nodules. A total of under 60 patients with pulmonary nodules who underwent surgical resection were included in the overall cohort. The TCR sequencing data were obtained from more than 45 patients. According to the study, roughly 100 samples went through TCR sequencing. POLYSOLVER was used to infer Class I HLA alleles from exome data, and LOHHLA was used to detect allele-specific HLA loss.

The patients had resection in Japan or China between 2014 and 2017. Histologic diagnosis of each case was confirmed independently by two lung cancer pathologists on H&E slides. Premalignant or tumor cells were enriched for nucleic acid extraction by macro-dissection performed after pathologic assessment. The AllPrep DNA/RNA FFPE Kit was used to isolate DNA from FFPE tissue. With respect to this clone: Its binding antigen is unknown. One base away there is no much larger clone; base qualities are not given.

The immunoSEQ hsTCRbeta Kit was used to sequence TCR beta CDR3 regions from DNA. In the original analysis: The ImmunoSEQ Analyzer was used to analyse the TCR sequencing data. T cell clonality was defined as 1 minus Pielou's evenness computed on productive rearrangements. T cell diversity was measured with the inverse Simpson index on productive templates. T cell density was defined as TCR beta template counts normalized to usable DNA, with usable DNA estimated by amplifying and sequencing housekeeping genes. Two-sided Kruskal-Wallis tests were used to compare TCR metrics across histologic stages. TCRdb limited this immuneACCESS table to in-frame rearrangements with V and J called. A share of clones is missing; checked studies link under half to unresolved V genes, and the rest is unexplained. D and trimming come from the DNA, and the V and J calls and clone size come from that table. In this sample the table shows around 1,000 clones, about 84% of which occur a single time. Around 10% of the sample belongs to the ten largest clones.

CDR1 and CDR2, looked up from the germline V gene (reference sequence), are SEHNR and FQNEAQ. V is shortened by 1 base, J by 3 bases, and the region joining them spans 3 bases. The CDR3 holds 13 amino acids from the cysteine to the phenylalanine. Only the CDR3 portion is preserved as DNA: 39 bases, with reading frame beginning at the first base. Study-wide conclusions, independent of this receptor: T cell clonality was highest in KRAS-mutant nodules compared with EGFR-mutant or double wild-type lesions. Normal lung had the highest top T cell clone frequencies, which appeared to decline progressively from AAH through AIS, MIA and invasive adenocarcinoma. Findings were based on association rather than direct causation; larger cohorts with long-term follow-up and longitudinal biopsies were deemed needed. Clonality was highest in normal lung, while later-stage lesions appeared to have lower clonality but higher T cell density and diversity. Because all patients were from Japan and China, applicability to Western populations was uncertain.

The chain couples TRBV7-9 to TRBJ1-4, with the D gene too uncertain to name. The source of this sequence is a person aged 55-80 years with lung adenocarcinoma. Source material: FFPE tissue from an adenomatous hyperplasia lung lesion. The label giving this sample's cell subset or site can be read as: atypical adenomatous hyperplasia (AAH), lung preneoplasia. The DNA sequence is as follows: TGTGCCAGCAGCTTAGGGGCTAATGAAAAACTGTTTTTT. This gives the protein CASSLGANEKLFF.